These T cell receptor beta chains were read from a single sample in a study of T cell repertoires in cytomegalovirus infection. Their target antigens are unknown. MiXCR, run by TCRdb on the reads, gives a single entry per CDR3 protein. The table records some 920,000 distinct CDR3 sequences, roughly 30% of them present only once. Sequencing used cultured CD8+ T cells from PBMCs, obtained from culture after CMV antigen stimulation. Every receptor here comes from a human donor in good health (CMV status not recorded). Some clones in this sample may be carry-over from other donors' samples. CDR3s include the opening cysteine and the closing phenylalanine or tryptophan. A D gene is named only where the DNA matches it firmly. Clone size appears in some rows only: once, few, many, or a class for an expanded clone.

D gene | clone size | J gene | V gene | CDR3 protein | CDR3 DNA
TRBD2 | - | TRBJ2-5 | TRBV9 | CASSAGGPQETQYF | TGTGCCAGCAGCGCGGGGGGGCCTCAAGAGACCCAGTACTTC
- | - | TRBJ2-1 | TRBV20-1 | CSARVYNEQFF | TGCAGTGCGCGAGTCTACAATGAGCAGTTCTTC
TRBD1 | - | TRBJ2-5 | TRBV7-6 | CASSLGQGGETKYF | TGTGCTAGCAGCTTGGGACAGGGTGGTGAGACCAAGTACTTC
TRBD1 | - | TRBJ1-5 | TRBV12-3/TRBV12-4 | CASSPPEDRTINQPQHF | TGTGCCAGCAGCCCTCCCGAGGACAGGACGATCAATCAGCCCCAGCATTTT
TRBD2 | many | TRBJ2-5 | TRBV6-1 | CASSHGLAGVQETQYF | TGTGCCAGCAGTCATGGACTAGCGGGGGTCCAAGAGACCCAGTACTTC
- | few | TRBJ1-5 | TRBV15 | CATSRVGGGGQPQHF | TGTGCCACCAGCAGAGTTGGGGGGGGCGGACAGCCCCAGCATTTT
TRBD1 | - | TRBJ1-2 | TRBV4-1 | CASSQRQGDYGYTF | TGCGCCAGCAGCCAAAGACAGGGGGACTATGGCTACACCTTC
- | - | TRBJ2-4 | TRBV6-5 | CASSRTSLAKNIQYF | TGTGCCAGCAGTCGGACATCCCTAGCCAAAAACATTCAGTACTTC
- | few | TRBJ1-3 | TRBV20-1 | CSAPTGSSGNTIYF | TGCAGTGCTCCTACGGGGAGCTCTGGAAACACCATATATTTT
- | - | TRBJ2-1 | TRBV4-1 | CASSQVGTPNNEQFF | TGCGCCAGCAGCCAAGTCGGGACCCCCAACAATGAGCAGTTCTTC
TRBD1 | - | TRBJ1-6 | TRBV19 | CASSIDETGAGSPLHF | TGTGCCAGTAGTATAGACGAGACAGGGGCTGGGTCACCCCTCCACTTT
- | many | TRBJ2-5 | TRBV12-3/TRBV12-4 | CASSWTKLSQAFQETQYF | TGTGCCAGCAGTTGGACAAAACTTAGCCAGGCCTTCCAAGAGACCCAGTACTTC
TRBD1 | - | TRBJ2-7 | TRBV29-1 | CSVEDRATYEQYF | TGCAGCGTTGAGGACAGGGCCACCTACGAGCAGTACTTC
- | - | TRBJ2-7 | TRBV7-5 | CISVSEDPRELGEEQYF | -
- | few | TRBJ2-7 | TRBV7-6 | CASSLDSAFTEQYF | TGTGCCAGCAGCTTAGACAGTGCCTTTACCGAGCAGTACTTC
TRBD1 | many | TRBJ1-1 | TRBV7-2 | CASSTRTGGAYGTEAFF | TGTGCCAGCAGCACTCGTACAGGGGGCGCGTACGGCACTGAAGCTTTCTTT
- | - | TRBJ1-5 | TRBV12-3/TRBV12-4 | CASSGGIRDQPQHF | TGTGCCAGCAGCGGTGGTATCCGTGATCAGCCCCAGCATTTT
TRBD1 | many | TRBJ2-3 | TRBV7-6 | CASSSTGINTDTQYF | TGTGCCAGCAGCTCGACAGGGATAAACACAGATACGCAGTATTTT
- | few | TRBJ1-2 | TRBV7-6 | CASSLGGTGERHGYTF | TGTGCCAGCAGCTTGGGGGGTACGGGGGAACGGCATGGCTACACCTTC
- | few | TRBJ1-1 | TRBV19 | CASSWDGDNTEAFF | TGTGCCAGTAGTTGGGACGGGGACAACACTGAAGCTTTCTTT
TRBD1 | - | TRBJ2-5 | TRBV6-5 | CASSYGTGREETQYF | TGTGCCAGCAGCTACGGGACAGGGAGGGAAGAGACCCAGTACTTC
- | - | TRBJ2-3 | TRBV10-3 | CAISGPQRWTDTQYF | TGTGCCATCAGTGGCCCCCAAAGGTGGACAGATACGCAGTATTTT
- | few | TRBJ2-7 | TRBV10-1 | CASSDSGLYEQYF | TGCGCCAGCAGCGATTCGGGGCTATACGAGCAGTACTTC
- | - | TRBJ1-5 | TRBV28 | CANSFPGANQPQHF | TGTGCCAACAGTTTTCCCGGGGCCAATCAGCCCCAGCATTTT